Sequencing of this TCR beta chain was carried out in a study of shared clonotypes between healthy human individuals (dated by TCRdb to between 2020 and 2021). Broadly, across the study: Two women and three men aged 18 to 49 years were included in the cohort. For each donor, CD4 naive and CD4 memory were each run on three plates, CD8 naive on two plates, and CD8 memory on one plate. To estimate repertoire size and how much clonotypes are shared between individuals, the study performed deep sequencing of blood TCR repertoires from five healthy adults. Libraries were prepared and TCR repertoires were sequenced by different laboratories using diverse techniques, in order to increase sequencing depth and limit assay-specific biases. Leukapheresis yielded between about 0.85 and 9.5 billion PBMCs per donor.

The germline V gene provides CDR1 SGDLS and CDR2 YYNGEE. V ends up 2 bases short and J 4 bases short, with an unmatched junction base count of 4. Inclusive of the bounding cysteine and phenylalanine, the CDR3 is 14 residues long. Only the CDR3 part of the read is kept: 42 bases, read in frame from the first base. CD8 naive samples consisted of CD45RO-negative cells that were positively selected for CCR7, yielding a CD45RA+CCR7+ population without TemRA cells. Healthy HIV-negative adults with no recently reported acute infections or vaccinations were included as donors. Every donor was a Caucasian adult residing in Nashville, Tennessee, USA. Blood was obtained by leukapheresis, after which PBMCs were separated by Ficoll-Histopaque density gradient centrifugation and cryopreserved in liquid nitrogen vapor phase. Purity and quantity of every magnetically sorted T cell population were checked by analytical flow cytometry. Each sorted fraction had its genomic DNA isolated and then quantified by UV absorbance on a Nanodrop 2000c.

Study-wide findings and limitations: Pairwise subsampling led to the expectation that sequencing depth would affect the degree of clonotype sharing among donors. Because the study included a small number of donors, the genetic and exposure-history diversity represented was limited. Higher generation probabilities were observed for clonotypes shared by all four sorted-subset donors than for non-shared clonotypes. Incomplete sequencing was indicated by rarefaction of sorted-subset datasets, despite the large sequencing depth. When a handful of donors were compared, the shared fraction of clonotypes was 5% to 6.5% for naive CD4, approximately 3.3% for naive CD8, more than 2% for memory CD4, and 0.4% for memory CD8. Naive subsets generally had larger estimated clonotype richness than memory subsets did. Sampling was limited to blood, and TCR repertoires in tissue likely differ from TCR repertoires in blood.

Using the deep immunoSEQ assay, TCR CDR3 regions were amplified from genomic DNA by multiplex PCR. Extracted genomic DNA from each cell subset was spread evenly across all wells of several immunoSEQ 96-well plates, with each plate serving as a replicate. Each replicate PCR for sorted subsets received 150 to 250 ng genomic DNA, equal to roughly 30,000 T cell genomes. Purified libraries were measured with a Qubit 3.0 fluorometer, size-checked on a Bioanalyzer 2100, and measured again with the KAPA Library Quantification kit. Every immunoSEQ 96-well plate was sequenced on a dedicated single-read 150-cycle Illumina NextSeq 550 flow cell. Per the authors' processing: Because the immunoSEQ output held only junctional sequences and lacked quality scores, the filtering could not match the filtering applied to full-length reads. To assign V/J genes and CDR3, sequences were annotated against IMGT germline references using PyIR, a Python wrapper for IgBLAST v1.9. Reads were removed for weak V/J assignments (E-value above 1e-6), missing CDR3, stop codons, out-of-frame junctions, or ambiguous translated residues. A V3J clonotype was defined by an identical inferred V gene, J gene, and CDR3 amino acid sequence. Percentage overlap between repertoires was computed as shared unique clonotypes divided by the size of the smaller repertoire. Three approaches were used to assess repertoire richness: RTK rarefaction, the Chao1 estimator, and Recon v2.1 estimates of unobserved clonotypes. OLGA was used to compute generation probabilities for all TCRbeta clonotypes that the gDNA method yielded from four donors. Drawn from immuneACCESS, this table holds only the in-frame rearrangements with V and J called that TCRdb kept. Clones are partly lost; checked studies trace under half to an unresolved V gene and leave the rest unexplained. That table is the source of V, J and clone size, and D and trimming were worked out from the DNA. The sample includes around 600,000 clones, with about 95% observed a single time. Of the sample, approximately 0.11% falls within the top ten clones.

A note on this clone: Its specific antigen is unknown. Base-call qualities are not available, and no considerably larger clone is one nucleotide away.

The sample taken for sequencing was naive CD8+ T cells sorted from blood. The label giving this sample's cell subset or site can be read as: CD45RA+CCR7+. Recombination linked TRBV9 to TRBJ2-3, with TRBD2 identical over 7 junction bases. The receptor's source is a woman between 25 and 40 years old in good health. CDR3 loop: CASSVAGAADTQYF. In nucleotide form, the sequence is TGTGCCAGCAGCGTGGCGGGAGCAGCAGATACGCAGTATTTT.